These 12 T cell receptor beta chains share one sample of origin, sequenced in a study of T cell responses to AZD1222 COVID-19 vaccine. Profiling relied on immunoSEQ multiplex PCR, and the TCRdb table lists in-frame clones only, not all of them. Of about 130,000 clones listed, roughly 90% were seen once; the top ten hold about 2%. The sequenced sample was peripheral blood, obtained on day 0 of AZD1222 vaccination. Receptors originate from an adult in good health.

J is TRBJ1-5 and V is TRBV5-8, with D unresolved. The CDR3 spans 15 residues. The V gene lost 3 bases and the J gene lost 3 bases, with 13 bases spanning the gap. Per the germline V gene, CDR1 is SGHTS and CDR2 is YDEGEE. CDR3 DNA: TGTGCCAGCAGCTATGGACGAGGTGTCAATCAGCCCCAGCATTTT. Amino acid sequence: CASSYGRGVNQPQHF.

The gene calls are TRBV5-1 and TRBJ1-1, with 8 bases fitting TRBD1. The CDR3 consists of 17 residues. In germline, CDR1 is SGHRS, CDR2 YFSETQ. Germline trimming cut 1 base from V and 0 bases from J; bases unmatched to any gene: 8. CDR3: CASSLLKTGDMNTEAFF. CDR3 sequence (DNA): TGCGCCAGCAGCTTGTTAAAGACAGGGGACATGAACACTGAAGCTTTCTTT.

The V and J genes are TRBV7-9 and TRBJ1-1; D not certain. V lost 6 bases to trimming and J lost 12 bases, with 23 bases between them. Germline CDR1 and CDR2: SEHNR and FQNEAQ (reference sequence). CDR3 length equals 14 residues. This CDR3 is CASSSGSDPMRTFF. Written as DNA, the CDR3 is TGTGCCAGCAGTTCCGGGTCAGATCCCATGCGGACTTTCTTT.

The chain carries TRBV7-2 and TRBJ1-1; the match to TRBD1 covers 7 bases. The germline gives CDR1 SGHTA, CDR2 FQGNSA. The CDR3 is 15 amino acids. J lost 4 bases, V lost 5 bases, and 10 bases had no gene match. The CDR3 DNA reads as TGTGCCAGCAGCGCGCGACAGGGTGGAAGCACTGAAGCTTTCTTT. This translates into CASSARQGGSTEAFF.

This rearrangement joins TRBV29-1 to TRBJ1-1; D ambiguous. The CDR3 spans 11 residues. Germline V gene sequence: CDR1 SQVTM, CDR2 ANQGSEA. Trimming pared 2 bases from V and 3 bases from J, leaving 4 bases between. The DNA for the CDR3 is TGCAGCGTTGAACAGCACACTGAAGCTTTCTTT. Its protein product is CSVEQHTEAFF.

The chain has TRBV29-1 and TRBJ1-1; the D gene is possibly TRBD1 (5 bases). V was shortened by 3 bases and J by 4 bases, with 24 bases between the two germline ends. CDR3 length: 17 amino acids. Germline CDR1 reads SQVTM; CDR2 reads ANQGSEA. The DNA for the CDR3 is TGCAGCGTTGAGAGTGATTCCGGGACCCCGGCTGGCACTGAAGCTTTCTTT. Its protein is CSVESDSGTPAGTEAFF.

The rearrangement links TRBV9 to TRBJ1-1; 9 bases agree with TRBD1. Germline V lookup: CDR1 SGDLS, CDR2 YYNGEE. V trimming: 3 bases; J trimming: 5 bases; junction bases outside the gene matches: 5. CDR3 length: 14 residues. In DNA, the CDR3 is TGTGCCAGCAGCGCGAAGACAGGGGGAACTGAAGCTTTCTTT. Translated, it gives CASSAKTGGTEAFF.

This chain uses TRBV6-2 or TRBV6-3 with TRBJ1-4, with D unclear. Trimming removed 2 bases from V and 1 base from J, with 11 bases in between. The germline V gene encodes CDR1 MNHEY and CDR2 SVGEGT. The CDR3 covers 16 residues. The CDR3 sequence is CASSYMAGETNEKLFF. In DNA, the CDR3 is TGTGCCAGCAGTTACATGGCGGGAGAAACTAATGAAAAACTGTTTTTT.

This clone was counted a single time. The chain uses TRBV9 and TRBJ1-5, with D unclear. Germline V gene sequence: CDR1 SGDLS, CDR2 YYNGEE. V was shortened by 4 bases and J by 1 base, with 9 bases between the two germline ends. The CDR3 extends over 14 amino acids. This CDR3 reads CASSHDGSNQPQHF. In nucleotides, the CDR3 is TGTGCCAGCAGCCACGACGGAAGCAATCAGCCCCAGCATTTT.

This sequence joins TRBV6-2 or TRBV6-3 and TRBJ1-1, with D possibly TRBD1 on 5 matching bases. Germline V gene data show CDR1 as MNHEY and CDR2 as SVGEGT. CDR3 length: 14 residues. V was clipped by 5 bases and J by 0 bases, with 10 bases between them. CDR3 DNA sequence: TGTGCCAGCAGTGCGCGGGGGGTGAACACTGAAGCTTTCTTT. The encoded protein is CASSARGVNTEAFF.

The J gene is TRBJ1-2, the V gene TRBV3-1 (or the pseudogene TRBV3-2); D ambiguous. Deletions cut 4 bases from V and 7 bases from J, with 10 bases between. Germline CDR1 reads LGHDT; CDR2 reads YNNKEL (reference sequence). This CDR3 contains 12 residues. As DNA, the CDR3 is TGTGCCAGCAGCCGAACGGACTCTGGCTACACCTTC. It codes for CASSRTDSGYTF.

The chain is built from TRBV3-1 (or the pseudogene TRBV3-2) and TRBJ1-1; D remains ambiguous. This CDR3 is 14 amino acids long. Trimming pared 4 bases from V and 1 base from J, leaving 10 bases between. The germline V gene has CDR1 LGHDT and CDR2 YNNKEL (reference sequence). The CDR3 sequence: CASSPGWENTEAFF. In DNA form, the CDR3 reads TGTGCCAGCAGCCCGGGGTGGGAGAACACTGAAGCTTTCTTT.